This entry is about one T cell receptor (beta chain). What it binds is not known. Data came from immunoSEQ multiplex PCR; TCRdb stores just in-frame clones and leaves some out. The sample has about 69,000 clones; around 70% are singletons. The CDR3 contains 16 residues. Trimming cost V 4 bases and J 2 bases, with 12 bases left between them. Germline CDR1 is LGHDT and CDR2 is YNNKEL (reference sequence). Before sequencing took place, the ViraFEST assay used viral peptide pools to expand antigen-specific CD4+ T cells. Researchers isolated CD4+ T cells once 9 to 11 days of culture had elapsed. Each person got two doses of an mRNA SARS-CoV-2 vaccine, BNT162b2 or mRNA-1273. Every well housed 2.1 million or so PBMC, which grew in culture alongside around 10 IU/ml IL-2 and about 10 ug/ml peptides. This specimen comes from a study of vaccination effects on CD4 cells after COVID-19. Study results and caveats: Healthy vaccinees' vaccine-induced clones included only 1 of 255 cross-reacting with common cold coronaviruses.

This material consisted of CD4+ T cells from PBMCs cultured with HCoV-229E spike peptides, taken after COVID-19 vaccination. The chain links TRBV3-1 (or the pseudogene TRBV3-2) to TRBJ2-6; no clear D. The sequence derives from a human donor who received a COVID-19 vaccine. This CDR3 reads CASSLSVAAGANVLTF. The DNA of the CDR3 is TGTGCCAGCAGCCTTTCAGTCGCTGCTGGGGCCAACGTCCTGACTTTC.